The 5 T cell receptor beta chains presented below share a single source sample, sequenced in a study of shared clonotypes between healthy human individuals (dated by TCRdb to 2019 to 2021). CD8 naive samples were CD45RO-negative cells positively selected for CCR7, giving a CD45RA+CCR7+ population that excluded TemRA cells. The receptor library was made with the immunoSEQ multiplex PCR assay. TCRdb obtained this table from immuneACCESS and retained in-frame rearrangements with V and J assigned. These tables miss some clones; where compared with another copy, unresolved V genes account for less than half of the shortfall, and the remainder is unexplained. The sample data list fewer than 1 million clones, and 90% to 98% of these were observed just once. Under 0.25% of the sample is taken by the ten largest. Sequencing was done on a sample of naive CD8+ T cells sorted from blood. The sample's cell subset or site, from its label and the paper: CD45RA+CCR7+. Source of these receptors: a man aged 30 to 39 in good health.

This clone was detected once. V gene TRBV9 combines with J gene TRBJ2-7; D might be TRBD1 or TRBD2, each matching 5 bases. The CDR3 is made up of 11 amino acids. The V gene lost 7 bases and the J gene lost 6 bases, with 11 bases spanning the gap. Germline V gene lookup returns CDR1 SGDLS and CDR2 YYNGEE. The CDR3 DNA sequence: TGTGCCAGCGGGACCGGCGTCGAGCAGTACTTC. Amino acids: CASGTGVEQYF.

This clone was found once. This rearrangement joins TRBV6-1 to TRBJ2-6; no definite D call. The ends were cut back, 2 bases at V and 0 bases at J, with 11 bases in the middle. This CDR3 spans 17 amino acids. The V gene's germline CDR1 is MNHNS and CDR2 SASEGT. The CDR3 reads CASSELGISSGANVLTF. CDR3 nucleotide sequence: TGTGCCAGCAGTGAATTAGGTATAAGCTCTGGGGCCAACGTCCTGACTTTC.

This chain links TRBV7-6 with TRBJ2-3; 9 positions match TRBD2. In germline, CDR1 is SGHVS, CDR2 FNYEAQ. CDR3 size: 17 residues. V trimming: 1 base; J trimming: 2 bases; junction bases outside the gene matches: 7. CDR3: CASSLEASGAITDTQYF. Here the CDR3 DNA reads TGTGCCAGCAGCTTAGAGGCTAGCGGGGCTATCACAGATACGCAGTATTTT.

The V and J genes are TRBV27 and TRBJ2-7, with 7 bases that match TRBD2. The CDR3 is 15 residues long. V dropped 5 bases and J dropped 1; count of bases not matched to a gene: 8. Germline V gene lookup returns CDR1 MNHEY and CDR2 SMNVEV (reference sequence). The CDR3 DNA reads TGTGCCAGCAGTAGCCGGTGGGGAGGGTCCTACGAGCAGTACTTC. The encoded protein is CASSSRWGGSYEQYF.

A word on this clone: Other DNA sequences in this sample translate to the same CDR3. V usage is TRBV9 and J usage is TRBJ1-2; no reliable D call. The CDR3 sequence is 11 residues long. The germline gives CDR1 SGDLS, CDR2 YYNGEE. V lost 3 bases, J lost 8 bases, and 8 bases lay in between. The CDR3 loop is CASSDRRGYTF. CDR3 nucleotide sequence: TGTGCCAGCAGCGACAGACGCGGCTACACCTTC.